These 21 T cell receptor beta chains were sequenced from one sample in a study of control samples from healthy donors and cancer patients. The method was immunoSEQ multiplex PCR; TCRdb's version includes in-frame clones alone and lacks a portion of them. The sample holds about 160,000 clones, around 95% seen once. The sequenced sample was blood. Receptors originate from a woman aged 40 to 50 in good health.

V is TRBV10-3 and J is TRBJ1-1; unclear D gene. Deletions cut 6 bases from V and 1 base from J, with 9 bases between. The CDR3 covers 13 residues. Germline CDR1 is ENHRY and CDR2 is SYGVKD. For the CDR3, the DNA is TGTGCCATCAGAGGCCTAGGGAACACTGAAGCTTTCTTT. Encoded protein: CAIRGLGNTEAFF.

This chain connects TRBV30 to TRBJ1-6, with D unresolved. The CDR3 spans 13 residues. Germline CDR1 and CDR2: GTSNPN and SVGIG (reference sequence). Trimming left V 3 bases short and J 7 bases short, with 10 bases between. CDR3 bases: TGTGCCTGGAGGGGCACCTGGAATTCACCCCTCCACTTT. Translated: CAWRGTWNSPLHF.

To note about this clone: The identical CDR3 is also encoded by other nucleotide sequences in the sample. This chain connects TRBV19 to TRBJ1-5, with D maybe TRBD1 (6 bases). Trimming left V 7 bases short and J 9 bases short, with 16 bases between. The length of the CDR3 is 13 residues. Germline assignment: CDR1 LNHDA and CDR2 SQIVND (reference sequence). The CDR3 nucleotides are TGTGCCAGTATAGGGACACCGGGGCGGCCCCAGCATTTT. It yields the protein CASIGTPGRPQHF.

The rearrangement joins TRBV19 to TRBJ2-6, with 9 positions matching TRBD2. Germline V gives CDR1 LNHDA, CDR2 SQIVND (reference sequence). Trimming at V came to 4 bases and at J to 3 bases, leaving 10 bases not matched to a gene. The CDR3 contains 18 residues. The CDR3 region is CASSSGRASFFGANVLTF. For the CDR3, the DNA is TGTGCCAGTAGTAGCGGGAGGGCCTCTTTCTTTGGGGCCAACGTCCTGACTTTC.

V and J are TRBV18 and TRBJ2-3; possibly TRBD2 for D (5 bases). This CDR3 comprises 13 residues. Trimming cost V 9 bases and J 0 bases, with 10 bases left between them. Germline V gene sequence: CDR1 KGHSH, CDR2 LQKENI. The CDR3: CASTGKSTDTQYF. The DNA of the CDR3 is TGTGCCAGTACCGGGAAAAGCACAGATACGCAGTATTTT.

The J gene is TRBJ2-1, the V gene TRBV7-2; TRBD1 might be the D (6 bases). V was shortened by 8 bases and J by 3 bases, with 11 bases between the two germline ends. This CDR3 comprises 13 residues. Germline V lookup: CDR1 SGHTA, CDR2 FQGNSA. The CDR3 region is CASERTDYNEQFF. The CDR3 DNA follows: TGTGCCAGCGAGCGGACAGACTACAATGAGCAGTTCTTC.

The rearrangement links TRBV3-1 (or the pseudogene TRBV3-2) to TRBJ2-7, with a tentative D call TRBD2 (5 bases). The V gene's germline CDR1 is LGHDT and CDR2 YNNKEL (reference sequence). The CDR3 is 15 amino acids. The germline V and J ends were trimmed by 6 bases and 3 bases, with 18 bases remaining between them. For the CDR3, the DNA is TGTGCCAGCAGAACCGGTTCGGGGAAAGGCTACGAGCAGTACTTC. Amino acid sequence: CASRTGSGKGYEQYF.

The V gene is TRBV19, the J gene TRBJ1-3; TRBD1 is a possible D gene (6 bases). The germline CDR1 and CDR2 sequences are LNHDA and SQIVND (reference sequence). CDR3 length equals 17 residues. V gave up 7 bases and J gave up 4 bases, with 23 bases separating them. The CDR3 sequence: CASIPTAGALLGNTIYF. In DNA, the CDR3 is TGTGCCAGTATACCAACGGCGGGGGCCCTTTTGGGAAACACCATATATTTT.

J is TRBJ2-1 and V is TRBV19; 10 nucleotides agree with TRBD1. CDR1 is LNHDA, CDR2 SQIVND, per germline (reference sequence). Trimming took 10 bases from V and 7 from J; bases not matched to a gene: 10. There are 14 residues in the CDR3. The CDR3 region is CATARQGASNEQFF. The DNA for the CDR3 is TGTGCCACCGCAAGACAGGGGGCCTCAAATGAGCAGTTCTTC.

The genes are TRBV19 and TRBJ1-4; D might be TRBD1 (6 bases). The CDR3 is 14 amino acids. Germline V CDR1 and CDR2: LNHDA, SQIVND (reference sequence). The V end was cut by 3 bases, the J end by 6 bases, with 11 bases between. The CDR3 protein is CASSIDRWYEKLFF. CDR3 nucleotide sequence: TGTGCCAGTAGTATCGACAGGTGGTATGAAAAACTGTTTTTT.

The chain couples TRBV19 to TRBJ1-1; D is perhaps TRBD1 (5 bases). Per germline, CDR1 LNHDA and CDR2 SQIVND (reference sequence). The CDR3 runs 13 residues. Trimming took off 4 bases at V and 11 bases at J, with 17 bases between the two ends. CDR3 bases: TGTGCCAGTAGTACCAGACAGCCCCGGGTGGCTTTCTTT. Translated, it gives CASSTRQPRVAFF.

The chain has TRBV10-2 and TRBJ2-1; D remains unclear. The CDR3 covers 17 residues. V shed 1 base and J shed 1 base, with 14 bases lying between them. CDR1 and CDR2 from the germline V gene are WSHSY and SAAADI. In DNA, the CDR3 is TGCGCCAGCAGTGAGTGGAGCGCGAGAGTTTCCTACAATGAGCAGTTCTTC. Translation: CASSEWSARVSYNEQFF.

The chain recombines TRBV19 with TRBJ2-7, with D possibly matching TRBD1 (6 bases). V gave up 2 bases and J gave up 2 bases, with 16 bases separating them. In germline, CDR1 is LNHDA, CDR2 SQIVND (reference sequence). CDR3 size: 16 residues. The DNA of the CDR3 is TGTGCCAGTAGTATATACCTCTCAGGGGTAACCTACGAGCAGTACTTC. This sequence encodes CASSIYLSGVTYEQYF. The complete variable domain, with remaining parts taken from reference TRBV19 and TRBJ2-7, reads DGGITQSPKYLFRKEGQNVTLSCEQNLNHDAMYWYRQDPGQGLRLIYYSQIVNDFQKGDIAEGYSVSREKKESFPLTVTSAQKNPTAFYLCASSIYLSGVTYEQYFGPGTRLTVT.

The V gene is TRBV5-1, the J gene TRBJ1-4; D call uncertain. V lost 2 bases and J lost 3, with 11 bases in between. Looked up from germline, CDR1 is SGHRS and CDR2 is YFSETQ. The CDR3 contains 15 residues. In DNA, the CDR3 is TGCGCCAGCAGCTTAGAACCCACTCCTAATGAAAAACTGTTTTTT. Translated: CASSLEPTPNEKLFF. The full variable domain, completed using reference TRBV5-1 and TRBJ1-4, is KAGVTQTPRYLIKTRGQQVTLSCSPISGHRSVSWYQQTPGQGLQFLFEYFSETQRNKGNFPGRFSGRQFSNSRSEMNVSTLELGDSALYLCASSLEPTPNEKLFFGSGTQLSVL.

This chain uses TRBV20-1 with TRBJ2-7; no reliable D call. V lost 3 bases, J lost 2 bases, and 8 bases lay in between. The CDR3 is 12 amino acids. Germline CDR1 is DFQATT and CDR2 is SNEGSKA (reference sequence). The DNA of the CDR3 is TGCAGTGCTAGTGGCGGAACCTACGAGCAGTACTTC. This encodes CSASGGTYEQYF.

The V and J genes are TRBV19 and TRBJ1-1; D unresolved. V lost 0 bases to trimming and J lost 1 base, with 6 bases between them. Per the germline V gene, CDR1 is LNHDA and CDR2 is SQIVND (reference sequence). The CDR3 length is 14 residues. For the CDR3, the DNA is TGTGCCAGTAGTATAGACCGAGAGAACACTGAAGCTTTCTTT. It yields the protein CASSIDRENTEAFF.

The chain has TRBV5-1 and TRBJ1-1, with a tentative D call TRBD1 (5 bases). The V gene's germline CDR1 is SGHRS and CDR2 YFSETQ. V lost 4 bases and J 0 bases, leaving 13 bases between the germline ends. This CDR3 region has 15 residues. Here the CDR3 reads CASSRSRTMNTEAFF. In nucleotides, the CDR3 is TGCGCCAGCAGCAGAAGCAGGACAATGAACACTGAAGCTTTCTTT.

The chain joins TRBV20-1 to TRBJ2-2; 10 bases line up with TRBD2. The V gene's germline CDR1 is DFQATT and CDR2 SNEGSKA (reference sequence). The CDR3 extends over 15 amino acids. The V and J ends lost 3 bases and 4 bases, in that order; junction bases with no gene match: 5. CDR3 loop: CSASRVAGGTGELFF. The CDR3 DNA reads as TGCAGTGCTAGTAGGGTAGCGGGAGGCACCGGGGAGCTGTTTTTT.

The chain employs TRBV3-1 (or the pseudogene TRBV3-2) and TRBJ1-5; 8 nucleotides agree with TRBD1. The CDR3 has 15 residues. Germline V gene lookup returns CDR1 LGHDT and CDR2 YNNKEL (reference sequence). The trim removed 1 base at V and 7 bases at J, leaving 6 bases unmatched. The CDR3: CASSQGGQGRQPQHF. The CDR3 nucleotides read TGTGCCAGCAGCCAAGGTGGACAGGGTCGGCAGCCCCAGCATTTT.

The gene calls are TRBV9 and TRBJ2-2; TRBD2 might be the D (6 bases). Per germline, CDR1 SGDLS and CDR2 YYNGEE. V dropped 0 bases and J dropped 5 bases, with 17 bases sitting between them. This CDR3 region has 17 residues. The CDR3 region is CASSVDDLRGRTGELFF. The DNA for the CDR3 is TGTGCCAGCAGCGTAGACGACCTCCGGGGGAGAACCGGGGAGCTGTTTTTT.

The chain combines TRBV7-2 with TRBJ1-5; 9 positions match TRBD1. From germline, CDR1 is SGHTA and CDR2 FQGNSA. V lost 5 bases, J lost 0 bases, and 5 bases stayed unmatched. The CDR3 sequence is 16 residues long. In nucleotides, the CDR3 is TGTGCCAGCAGCGCCGAACAGGGGGCTAGCAATCAGCCCCAGCATTTT. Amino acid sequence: CASSAEQGASNQPQHF.